This passage covers 27 T cell receptor beta chains from one sample sequenced in a study of T-cell memory formation after mild COVID-19. Each CDR3 protein is one row after TCRdb ran MiXCR on the 5' RACE reads. The data show fewer than 650,000 distinct CDR3 sequences, approximately 15% seen once. Source material: PBMCs or a T cell subset sorted from them (not recorded which). Source of these receptors: an adult woman who had mild COVID-19 (a few samples of this study predate the infection). Cell type and time point are not known.

This clonotype was seen a few times. The CDR3 region has the DNA TGTGCCAGCAGCCCTCCCTCGGGAGATACGCAGTATTTT. Residues: CASSPPSGDTQYF. The chain joins TRBV7-8 to TRBJ2-3; D remains ambiguous. Germline V gene lookup returns CDR1 SGHVS and CDR2 FQNEAQ. The CDR3 consists of 13 residues. The ends were cut back, 5 bases at V and 5 bases at J, with 11 bases in the middle.

This chain joins TRBV7-2 and TRBJ1-2; D not certain. Germline V gene data show CDR1 as SGHTA and CDR2 as FQGNSA. The CDR3 totals 13 residues. The ends were cut back, 0 bases at V and 4 bases at J, with 6 bases in the middle. The CDR3 spells CASSLASLYGYTF. DNA of the CDR3: TGTGCCAGCAGCTTAGCCAGCCTCTATGGCTACACCTTC.

The chain employs TRBV20-1 and TRBJ2-1; TRBD2 matches 8 bases. The CDR3 loop spans 14 amino acids. Per germline, CDR1 DFQATT and CDR2 SNEGSKA (reference sequence). Unmatched junction bases numbered 5, after V lost 2 bases and J lost 5 bases. CDR3 coding DNA: TGCAGTGCTAGAACACTAGCGGCTCACAATGAGCAGTTCTTC. The encoded protein is CSARTLAAHNEQFF.

The chain carries TRBV4-1 and TRBJ2-7; D call uncertain. Trimming took 0 bases from V and 5 from J, leaving 8 bases between them. This CDR3 is built from 13 residues. Germline CDR1 is MGHRA and CDR2 is YSYEKL. The CDR3 loop is CASSQDPVDEQYF. The CDR3 DNA follows: TGCGCCAGCAGCCAAGATCCGGTTGACGAGCAGTACTTC.

The chain uses TRBV9 and TRBJ1-1, with unresolved D. Trimming removed 4 bases at V and 7 bases at J, with 14 bases between. Looked up from germline, CDR1 is SGDLS and CDR2 is YYNGEE. CDR3 length equals 13 residues. This CDR3 is CASSWGSLGEAFF. In DNA, the CDR3 is TGTGCCAGCAGCTGGGGTTCCTTGGGTGAAGCTTTCTTT. Combining the CDR3 with reference TRBV9 and TRBJ1-1 gives the whole variable domain DSGVTQTPKHLITATGQRVTLRCSPRSGDLSVYWYQQSLDQGLQFLIQYYNGEERAKGNILERFSAQQFPDLHSELNLSSLELGDSALYFCASSWGSLGEAFFGQGTRLTVV.

This clonotype was found a few times. V is TRBV25-1 and J is TRBJ2-1; 12 bases line up with TRBD2. V shed 2 bases, J shed 6 bases, and the junction held 20 bases outside the gene matches. Germline V gene sequence: CDR1 MGHDK, CDR2 SYGVNS. This CDR3 is built from 21 residues. The CDR3 region is CASSEHNQIGLAGPPVNEQFF. CDR3 DNA: TGTGCCAGCAGTGAACACAACCAAATCGGACTAGCGGGGCCTCCGGTCAATGAGCAGTTCTTC.

V and J are TRBV24-1 and TRBJ2-3; TRBD1 might be the D (6 bases). Germline V gene data show CDR1 as KGHDR and CDR2 as SFDVKD. The CDR3 length is 16 residues. V shed 3 bases and J shed 3 bases, with 15 bases lying between them. CDR3 protein: CATSDHLRGSTDTQYF. The CDR3 nucleotides are TGTGCCACCAGTGATCACTTAAGGGGGTCGACAGATACGCAGTATTTT.

This clonotype was detected a few times. The chain carries TRBV4-1 and TRBJ1-1; D unresolved. The V gene's germline CDR1 is MGHRA and CDR2 YSYEKL. The V and J ends lost 1 base and 10 bases respectively, with 10 bases between them. This CDR3 comprises 12 residues. This CDR3 is CASSQVGGRAFF. CDR3 DNA sequence: TGCGCCAGCAGCCAAGTCGGAGGAAGAGCTTTCTTT.

This clonotype came up a few times. The V and J genes are TRBV24-1 and TRBJ1-6; 8 nucleotides align to TRBD1. The CDR3 runs to 14 residues. Looked up from germline, CDR1 is KGHDR and CDR2 is SFDVKD. V trimming: 3 bases; J trimming: 7 bases; junction bases outside the gene matches: 1. The CDR3 is CATSDNRGNSPLHF. The CDR3 DNA sequence: TGTGCCACCAGTGATAACAGGGGGAATTCACCCCTCCACTTT.

This clonotype occurred a few times. The genes are TRBV7-9 and TRBJ2-3; 8 bases match TRBD1. V lost 3 bases, J lost 6 bases, and 17 bases stayed unmatched. Looked up from germline, CDR1 is SEHNR and CDR2 is FQNEAQ (reference sequence). This CDR3 is 18 amino acids long. The CDR3 nucleotides read TGTGCCAGCAGCTTGCCGACCGGGACAGGAAAGGGTGTGGATACGCAGTATTTT. It translates to CASSLPTGTGKGVDTQYF.

This clonotype was recorded at least ten times. The CDR3 loop reads CATRGTPAQGYTF. Written as DNA, the CDR3 is TGTGCCACCAGGGGGACACCGGCGCAGGGCTACACCTTC. The chain joins TRBV10-3 to TRBJ1-2; 7 bases match TRBD1. CDR1 ENHRY and CDR2 SYGVKD come from the germline V gene. V was pared by 10 bases and J by 8 bases, with 13 bases of the junction left unmatched. This CDR3 has 13 residues.

This clonotype occurred a few times. The gene calls are TRBV15 and TRBJ2-7; TRBD1 matches 8 bases. The germline CDR1 and CDR2 sequences are LNHNV and YYDKDF (reference sequence). With 0 bases clipped from V and 3 bases from J, the junction kept 7 bases outside the gene matches. This CDR3 is built from 16 residues. The CDR3 sequence is CATSRDFGTGSYEQYF. In DNA form, the CDR3 reads TGTGCCACCAGCAGAGATTTTGGGACAGGCAGCTACGAGCAGTACTTC.

The sample holds a few counts of this clonotype. The chain links TRBV14 to TRBJ2-3; D is possibly TRBD1 (5 bases). Trimming took 4 bases from V and 0 from J, leaving 17 bases between them. The CDR3 loop spans 17 amino acids. Per the germline V gene, CDR1 is SGHDN and CDR2 is FVKESK. Here the CDR3 DNA reads TGTGCCAGCAGCCCTTCCGAGGACATCTCTAGCACAGATACGCAGTATTTT. Amino acids: CASSPSEDISSTDTQYF.

The gene calls are TRBV19 and TRBJ2-7, with D perhaps matching TRBD2 (6 bases). Trimming left V 5 bases short and J 5 bases short, with 16 bases between. CDR3 length: 14 residues. Germline CDR1 reads LNHDA; CDR2 reads SQIVND (reference sequence). The CDR3 protein is CASSLGGERHEQYF. The CDR3 DNA reads as TGTGCCAGTAGTTTGGGGGGAGAACGCCACGAGCAGTACTTC.

J is TRBJ1-1 and V is TRBV29-1; D unresolved. Germline assignment: CDR1 SQVTM and CDR2 ANQGSEA. Trimming removed 4 bases at V and 0 bases at J, with 9 bases between. The CDR3 covers 13 residues. CDR3 sequence: CSVVGRLNTEAFF. The CDR3 nucleotides read TGCAGCGTTGTCGGCCGGTTGAACACTGAAGCTTTCTTT. Looking up the rest from reference TRBV29-1 and TRBJ1-1 gives the full variable domain: SAVISQKPSRDICQRGTSLTIQCQVDSQVTMMFWYRQQPGQSLTLIATANQGSEATYESGFVIDKFPISRPNLTFSTLTVSNMSPEDSSIYLCSVVGRLNTEAFFGQGTRLTVV.

This clonotype was found many times. This chain links TRBV5-6 with TRBJ1-6; D may be TRBD1 (5 bases). The CDR3 is made up of 18 amino acids. Trimming stripped 2 bases from V and 7 bases from J, with 22 bases between. CDR1 is SGHDT, CDR2 YYEEEE, per germline. CDR3: CASSFPDPDGASNSPLHF. In DNA, the CDR3 is TGTGCCAGCAGCTTCCCGGACCCAGACGGGGCTTCGAATTCACCCCTCCACTTT.

The chain links TRBV5-1 to TRBJ2-7; a possible D gene is TRBD2 (6 bases). This CDR3 is 15 amino acids long. V lost 4 bases and J 3 bases, leaving 17 bases between the germline ends. Looked up from germline, CDR1 is SGHRS and CDR2 is YFSETQ. The CDR3 reads CASSGPGTLNYEQYF. The CDR3 DNA reads as TGCGCCAGCAGCGGACCCGGGACTCTAAACTACGAGCAGTACTTC. The variable domain in full, completed from reference TRBV5-1 and TRBJ2-7, reads KAGVTQTPRYLIKTRGQQVTLSCSPISGHRSVSWYQQTPGQGLQFLFEYFSETQRNKGNFPGRFSGRQFSNSRSEMNVSTLELGDSALYLCASSGPGTLNYEQYFGPGTRLTVT.

This clonotype was seen only a few times. The rearrangement links TRBV7-9 to TRBJ2-3; D is possibly TRBD2 (5 bases). The CDR3 has 13 residues. V lost 7 bases, J lost 5 bases, and 13 bases lay in between. Germline V lookup: CDR1 SEHNR, CDR2 FQNEAQ (reference sequence). This CDR3 reads CASIPAARDTQYF. In DNA, the CDR3 is TGTGCCAGCATCCCAGCGGCTCGAGATACGCAGTATTTT.

The chain is built from TRBV3-1 and TRBJ2-1, with D tentatively TRBD1 (6 bases). V lost 4 bases and J lost 5, with 15 bases in between. The germline gives CDR1 LGHDT, CDR2 YNNKEL (reference sequence). CDR3 length equals 15 residues. The CDR3 DNA is TGTGCCAGCAGCCTGGTGGTGGACAGCAACAATGAGCAGTTCTTC. This encodes CASSLVVDSNNEQFF.

Worth noting for this clonotype: This may be a read error: a much more frequent sequence differs by one nucleotide. The V and J genes are TRBV7-2 and TRBJ2-1, with 12 bases aligning to TRBD2. Germline trimming cut 6 bases from V and 6 bases from J; bases unmatched to any gene: 3. Germline CDR1 SGHTA, CDR2 FQGNSA. The CDR3 runs 14 residues. This chain's CDR3 is CASSRLAGANEQFF. The CDR3 DNA follows: TGTGCCAGCAGTCGACTAGCGGGGGCCAATGAGCAGTTCTTC. Drawing the rest from reference TRBV7-2 and TRBJ2-1, the complete variable domain is GAGVSQSPSNKVTEKGKDVELRCDPISGHTALYWYRQSLGQGLEFLIYFQGNSAPDKSGLPSDRFSAERTGGSVSTLTIQRTQQEDSAVYLCASSRLAGANEQFFGPGTRLTVL.

Ten or more counts support this clonotype. The chain uses TRBV12-3 or TRBV12-4 and TRBJ2-7, with 7 bases fitting TRBD2. V lost 4 bases, J lost 7 bases, and 7 bases stayed unmatched. The CDR3 extends over 13 amino acids. The CDR3: CASSSGGGGEQYF. As DNA, the CDR3 is TGTGCCAGCAGTTCGGGGGGTGGTGGAGAGCAGTACTTC.

There are a few counts of this clonotype. V gene TRBV3-1 combines with J gene TRBJ2-7, with 7 bases aligning to TRBD1. The CDR3 is 18 amino acids. V shed 1 base, J shed 0 bases, and the junction held 12 bases outside the gene matches. Germline-derived CDR1 and CDR2 are LGHDT and YNNKEL (reference sequence). The CDR3 nucleotides are TGTGCCAGCAGCCAAGGGGCAACAGGGGCCCTCCGCTCCTACGAGCAGTACTTC. Translation: CASSQGATGALRSYEQYF.

The genes are TRBV30 and TRBJ2-1, with D tentatively TRBD1 (6 bases). Germline CDR1 and CDR2: GTSNPN and SVGIG (reference sequence). The CDR3 length is 13 residues. V lost 4 bases, J lost 5 bases, and 12 bases lay in between. The CDR3 spells CAWTGQLNNEQFF. CDR3 in DNA: TGTGCCTGGACCGGACAGCTCAACAATGAGCAGTTCTTC.

A few counts support this clonotype. This chain links TRBV11-2 with TRBJ2-3; 9 nucleotides align to TRBD2. The trim removed 5 bases at V and 2 bases at J, leaving 8 bases unmatched. CDR3 length equals 16 residues. The V gene's germline CDR1 is SGHAT and CDR2 FQNNGV. The CDR3 sequence: CASSPWTSELTDTQYF. CDR3 coding DNA: TGTGCCAGCAGCCCCTGGACTAGCGAACTCACAGATACGCAGTATTTT.

This clonotype was counted between two and nine times. The J gene is TRBJ2-7, the V gene TRBV29-1; D is undetermined. Trimming left V 2 bases short and J 3 bases short, with 8 bases between. This CDR3 region has 12 residues. CDR1 and CDR2 from the germline V gene are SQVTM and ANQGSEA. Written as DNA, the CDR3 is TGCAGCGTTGAATTTTCGAACTACGAGCAGTACTTC. It codes for CSVEFSNYEQYF.

CDR3 protein: CASSLGQGISNEQFF. In DNA, the CDR3 is TGTGCCAGCAGCTTAGGACAGGGGATCTCCAATGAGCAGTTCTTC. V and J are TRBV7-9 and TRBJ2-1, with TRBD1 matching over 8 bases. V dropped 1 base and J dropped 6; count of bases not matched to a gene: 5. Germline CDR1 is SEHNR and CDR2 is FQNEAQ (reference sequence). There are 15 residues in the CDR3.

This clonotype appeared a few times. The CDR3 spells CASSPDYLGGDTQYF. The CDR3 DNA follows: TGTGCCAGTAGTCCAGACTACTTAGGAGGAGATACGCAGTATTTT. The V and J genes are TRBV19 and TRBJ2-3; perhaps TRBD2 as D (5 bases). Germline V gene data show CDR1 as LNHDA and CDR2 as SQIVND (reference sequence). CDR3 length: 15 residues. V was clipped by 5 bases and J by 5 bases, with 17 bases between them.